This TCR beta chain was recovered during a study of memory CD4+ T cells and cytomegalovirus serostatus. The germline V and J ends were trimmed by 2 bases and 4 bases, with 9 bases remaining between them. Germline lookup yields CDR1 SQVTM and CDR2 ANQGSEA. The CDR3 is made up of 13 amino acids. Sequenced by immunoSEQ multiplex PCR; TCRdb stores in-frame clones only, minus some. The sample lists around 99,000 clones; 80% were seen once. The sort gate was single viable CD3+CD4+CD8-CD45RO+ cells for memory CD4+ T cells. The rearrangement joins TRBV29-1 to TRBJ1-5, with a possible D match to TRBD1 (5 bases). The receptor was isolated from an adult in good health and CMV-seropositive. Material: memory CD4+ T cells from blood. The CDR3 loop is CSVETPGNQPQHF. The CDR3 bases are TGCAGCGTTGAAACCCCAGGGAATCAGCCCCAGCATTTT.